The following is a T cell receptor (beta chain) sequence with its context. Its antigen is still unknown. This record belongs to a study of cytomegalovirus exposure and HLA in healthy donors. Study results and limitations: An analysis that was carried out later associated 15,000 to 20,000 TCR beta sequences with HLA alleles at 0.05 false discovery rate.

The PCR made use of 60 Vbeta and 13 Jbeta primers. The repertoire was sequenced with immunoSEQ multiplex PCR; TCRdb's copy has only in-frame clones and lacks some. Of some 190,000 clones listed, 79% were seen once; the top ten hold roughly 1.5%. Germline CDR1 is SGHAT and CDR2 is FQNNGV. The CDR3 has 16 residues. After removal of 0 bases from V and 4 bases from J, the junction contained 7 bases not matched to a gene. The rearrangement joins TRBV11-2 to TRBJ1-2; 8 bases align to TRBD1. The sequencing sample was made of PBMCs. The sequence was collected from a woman in her forties or fifties in good health and CMV-seronegative. The CDR3: CASSLDPSDRGYGYTF. In DNA form, the CDR3 reads TGTGCCAGCAGCTTAGATCCTTCCGACAGGGGCTATGGCTACACCTTC.